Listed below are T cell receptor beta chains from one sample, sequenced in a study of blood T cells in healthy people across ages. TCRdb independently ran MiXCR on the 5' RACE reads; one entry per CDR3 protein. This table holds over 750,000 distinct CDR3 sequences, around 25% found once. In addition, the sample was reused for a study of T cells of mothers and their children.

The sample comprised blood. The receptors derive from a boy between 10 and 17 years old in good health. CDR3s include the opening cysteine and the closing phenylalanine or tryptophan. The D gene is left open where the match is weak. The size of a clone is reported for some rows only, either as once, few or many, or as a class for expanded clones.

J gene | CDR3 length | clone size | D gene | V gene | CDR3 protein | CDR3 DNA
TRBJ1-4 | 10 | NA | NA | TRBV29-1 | CSVAAEKLFF | TGCAGCGTTGCAGCTGAAAAACTGTTTTTT
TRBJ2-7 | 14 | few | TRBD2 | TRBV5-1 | CASSVGLAVYEQYF | TGCGCCAGCAGCGTGGGACTAGCAGTCTACGAGCAGTACTTC
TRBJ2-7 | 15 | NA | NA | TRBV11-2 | CASSLAGPPSYEQYF | TGTGCCAGCAGCTTGGCGGGGCCACCCTCCTACGAGCAGTACTTC
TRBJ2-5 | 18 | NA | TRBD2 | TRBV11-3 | CAGSLRSGTSGLQETQYF | TGTGCCGGCAGCTTAAGGTCCGGGACTAGCGGGTTGCAGGAGACCCAGTACTTC
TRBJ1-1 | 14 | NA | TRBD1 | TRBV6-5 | CASSYSTGRTEAFF | TGTGCCAGCAGTTACTCGACAGGGCGGACTGAAGCTTTCTTT
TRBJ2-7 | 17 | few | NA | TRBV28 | CASSLTFGEGLAYEQYF | TGTGCCAGCAGTTTAACTTTCGGAGAGGGCCTAGCGTACGAGCAGTACTTC
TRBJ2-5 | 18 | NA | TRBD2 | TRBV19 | CASSTRSGSRLGEETQYF | TGTGCCAGTAGTACGCGGAGCGGGAGTCGGCTGGGGGAAGAGACCCAGTACTTC
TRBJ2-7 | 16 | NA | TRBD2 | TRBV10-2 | CASSEDLAGVFYEQYF | TGCGCCAGCAGTGAGGACCTAGCGGGAGTATTCTACGAGCAGTACTTC
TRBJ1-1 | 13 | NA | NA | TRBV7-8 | CASSLNDDTEAFF | TGTGCCAGCAGCTTAAACGATGACACTGAAGCTTTCTTT
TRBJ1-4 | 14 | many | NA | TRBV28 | CASSLIWGDEKLFF | TGTGCCAGCAGTTTAATCTGGGGGGATGAAAAACTGTTTTTT
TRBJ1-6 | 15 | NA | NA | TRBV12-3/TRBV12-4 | CASNKQDSQQSPLHF | TGTGCCAGTAATAAACAGGACAGCCAGCAATCACCCCTCCACTTT
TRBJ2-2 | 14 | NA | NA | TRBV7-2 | CASSLAHGSEELFF | TGTGCCAGCAGCTTAGCGCACGGGTCCGAGGAGCTGTTTTTT
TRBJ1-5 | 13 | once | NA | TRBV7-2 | CASSMELLQPQHF | TGTGCCAGCAGCATGGAGTTATTACAGCCCCAGCATTTT
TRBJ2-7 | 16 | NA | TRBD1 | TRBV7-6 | CASSLGAGTDSHEQYF | TGTGCCAGCAGCTTAGGGGCTGGGACAGATAGCCACGAGCAGTACTTC
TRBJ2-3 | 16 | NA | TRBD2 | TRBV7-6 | CASSPTSGGATDTQYF | TGTGCCAGCAGTCCCACTAGCGGGGGTGCCACAGATACGCAGTATTTT